The T cell receptor (beta chain) described here comes from a study of vaccination effects on CD4 cells after COVID-19. Study at large: The ViraFEST assay expanded antigen-specific CD4+ T cells with viral peptide pools before sequencing. Regarding the study as a whole: Within healthy vaccinees, only 1 of 255 vaccine-induced clones displayed cross-reactivity with common cold coronaviruses. Clones arising from infection and from vaccination showed marked clonal contraction late after vaccination.

On day 10 of culture, CD4+ T cells were separated out. Vaccination of participants consisted of two doses of either the BNT162b2 or mRNA-1273 vaccine. IL-2 medium supplanted half the medium on days 3 and 7. Worth noting for this clone: As yet, its antigen is unknown.

Clones were read by immunoSEQ multiplex PCR, and TCRdb kept only the in-frame ones, dropping some. The sample has fewer than 60,000 clones; around four fifths are singletons. Germline V gene data show CDR1 as KGHDR and CDR2 as SFDVKD. V gave up 5 bases and J gave up 7 bases; unmatched junction bases: 5. The CDR3 consists of 13 residues. This sample comprised CD4+ T cells from PBMCs cultured without peptide, obtained after COVID-19 vaccination. The sequence came from a human donor who received a COVID-19 vaccine. The V and J genes are TRBV24-1 and TRBJ1-2, with TRBD1 matching over 8 bases. The CDR3 bases are TGTGCCACCAGTGTCGGACAGGGCCGTGGCTACACCTTC. This codes for CATSVGQGRGYTF.